One and the same sample provided the 31 T cell receptor beta chains below, sequenced in a study of blood T cells in healthy people across ages. PCR was performed a second time for about 7 to 11 cycles using a sample-barcoded 5' primer and a J-beta primer mix. TCRdb fed the 5' RACE reads into MiXCR, producing one record per CDR3 protein. The table lists 1.8 million or so distinct CDR3 sequences, about two fifths of them singletons. Sequencing was carried out using blood. Receptor source: a human donor in good health.

V is TRBV7-9 and J is TRBJ1-2; D is possibly TRBD1 (5 bases). Germline V gives CDR1 SEHNR, CDR2 FQNEAQ (reference sequence). CDR3 length equals 13 residues. V was pared by 10 bases and J by 2 bases, with 14 bases between. The CDR3 DNA sequence: TGTGCCACAAACAGGCAGCCAAACTATGGCTACACCTTC. It is translated as CATNRQPNYGYTF.

DNA of the CDR3: TGTGCCAGCCAGGACTACAATGAGCAGTTCTTC. This encodes CASQDYNEQFF. The chain links TRBV6-2 or TRBV6-3 to TRBJ2-1, with unresolved D. The V and J ends lost 8 bases and 3 bases respectively, with 5 bases between them. Germline assignment: CDR1 MNHEY and CDR2 SVGEGT. The CDR3 is 11 amino acids.

The V and J genes are TRBV20-1 and TRBJ1-5, with a weak D call TRBD1 (5 bases). The CDR3 consists of 14 residues. Germline V gene data show CDR1 as DFQATT and CDR2 as SNEGSKA (reference sequence). The V end was cut by 3 bases, the J end by 4 bases, with 13 bases between. The DNA for the CDR3 is TGCAGTGCTAGTTCCCAGGGTGTAAATCAGCCCCAGCATTTT. Translation: CSASSQGVNQPQHF.

This chain links TRBV9 with TRBJ2-3, with D perhaps TRBD2 (7 bases). V was shortened by 4 bases and J by 5 bases, with 20 bases between the two germline ends. CDR1 is SGDLS, CDR2 YYNGEE, per germline. The CDR3 consists of 16 residues. The DNA for the CDR3 is TGTGCCAGCAGCCCACGAGGGGGGGGGCAAAGAGATACGCAGTATTTT. It codes for CASSPRGGGQRDTQYF.

The chain couples TRBV18 to TRBJ1-1, with D possibly being TRBD1 (6 bases). CDR1 and CDR2 from the germline V gene are KGHSH and LQKENI. This CDR3 spans 13 amino acids. The V and J ends lost 3 bases and 8 bases respectively, with 13 bases between them. The CDR3 region has the DNA TGTGCCAGCTCACCGGTTGAGACAGGCGAAGCTTTCTTT. This translates into CASSPVETGEAFF.

The V call is TRBV12-3 or TRBV12-4, the J call TRBJ2-5; D tentatively reads TRBD1 or TRBD2 (5 bases each). The V and J ends lost 4 bases and 4 bases respectively, with 10 bases between them. The CDR3 extends over 13 amino acids. As DNA, the CDR3 is TGTGCCAGCAGTTGGGGACCACTAGAGACCCAGTACTTC. As protein: CASSWGPLETQYF.

The gene calls are TRBV20-1 and TRBJ1-2; TRBD1 matches 8 bases. Germline V gene lookup returns CDR1 DFQATT and CDR2 SNEGSKA (reference sequence). J lost 4 bases, V lost 8 bases, and 15 bases had no gene match. The CDR3 is made up of 15 amino acids. CDR3 residues: CSSFLPGQAFYGYTF. The CDR3 nucleotides read TGCAGTTCTTTCTTACCGGGACAGGCCTTCTATGGCTACACCTTC.

This clonotype was recorded only once. The chain links TRBV20-1 to TRBJ2-7; tentative D call: TRBD1 (6 bases). In germline, CDR1 is DFQATT, CDR2 SNEGSKA (reference sequence). The CDR3 sequence is 16 residues long. V lost 0 bases to trimming and J lost 3 bases, with 18 bases between them. In nucleotides, the CDR3 is TGCAGTGCTAGAGATCCCAGGGGCCGAATATTCTACGAGCAGTACTTC. Its protein is CSARDPRGRIFYEQYF.

In its sample, this clonotype was seen many times. The CDR3 spells CASRPSGGGSDEQYF. CDR3 nucleotide sequence: TGTGCCAGCCGGCCATCGGGGGGGGGTAGTGACGAGCAGTACTTC. J is TRBJ2-7 and V is TRBV28, with TRBD2 matching over 8 bases. CDR1 and CDR2 (germline): MDHEN, SYDVKM. This CDR3 is built from 15 residues. Unmatched junction bases numbered 14, after V lost 8 bases and J lost 5 bases.

The V and J genes are TRBV20-1 and TRBJ2-5, with 9 bases identical to TRBD2. The better agreement between TRBJ2-7 and the DNA end casts doubt on the J call. Per germline, CDR1 DFQATT and CDR2 SNEGSKA (reference sequence). This CDR3 contains 15 residues. The CDR3: CSARDEAGGCYEQYF. The DNA for the CDR3 is TGCAGTGCTAGAGATGAAGCGGGGGGTTGCTACGAGCAGTACTTC.

This chain connects TRBV28 to TRBJ1-2; possibly TRBD1 for D (5 bases). Trimming stripped 7 bases from V and 3 bases from J, with 12 bases between. Germline CDR1 MDHEN, CDR2 SYDVKM. The CDR3 is made up of 13 amino acids. The chain's CDR3 is CASMDGTHYGYTF. The CDR3 coding sequence is TGTGCCAGCATGGACGGGACGCACTATGGCTACACCTTC.

This clonotype has a count of ten or more. The gene calls are TRBV20-1 and TRBJ1-2; D unclear. Germline CDR1 and CDR2: DFQATT and SNEGSKA (reference sequence). The CDR3 is made up of 11 amino acids. The V end lost 7 bases, the J end lost 1 base, and 7 bases lay between the germline ends. The CDR3 region has the DNA TGCAGTGTGCGGTATAACTATGGCTACACCTTC. Its translation is CSVRYNYGYTF.

This clonotype has just a few counts. The chain uses TRBV10-3 and TRBJ1-4, with unresolved D. Germline V lookup: CDR1 ENHRY, CDR2 SYGVKD. V gave up 6 bases and J gave up 4 bases, with 9 bases separating them. CDR3 length: 13 residues. CDR3 sequence reads: CAISGENNEKLFF. In nucleotides, the CDR3 is TGTGCCATCAGCGGGGAGAATAATGAAAAACTGTTTTTT.

V usage is TRBV12-3 or TRBV12-4 and J usage is TRBJ1-2, with 7 bases fitting TRBD1. V trimming: 7 bases; J trimming: 4 bases; junction bases outside the gene matches: 6. CDR3 size: 13 residues. The CDR3 coding sequence is TGTGCCAGCAACCTGGGACAGTCCTATGGCTACACCTTC. Amino acids: CASNLGQSYGYTF.

CDR3 in amino acids: CASSLNGERRYF. The DNA for the CDR3 is TGCGCCAGCAGCTTGAATGGAGAGAGGAGGTACTTC. The chain recombines TRBV5-1 with TRBJ2-7; D gene ambiguous. Germline CDR1 is SGHRS and CDR2 is YFSETQ. There are 12 residues in the CDR3. The ends were cut back, 1 base at V and 12 bases at J, with 14 bases in the middle.

This clonotype appeared a few times. The chain recombines TRBV6-6 with TRBJ1-5, with no clear D. Trimming pared 0 bases from V and 5 bases from J, leaving 14 bases between. CDR3 size: 16 residues. CDR1 and CDR2 from the germline V gene are MNHNY and SVGAGI (reference sequence). CDR3 loop: CASSYSMIPGDQPQHF. As DNA, the CDR3 is TGTGCCAGCAGTTACTCGATGATCCCGGGTGATCAGCCCCAGCATTTT.

CDR3 nucleotide sequence: TGTGCCAGCAGCTTATTCCGACAGGGGTTGTACGAGCAGTACTTC. Protein: CASSLFRQGLYEQYF. The rearrangement links TRBV7-8 to TRBJ2-4; 8 bases are shared with TRBD1. With the DNA end fitting TRBJ2-7 better, the J assignment may be wrong. Germline assignment: CDR1 SGHVS and CDR2 FQNEAQ. The CDR3 totals 15 residues.

This clonotype has just a few counts. The chain uses TRBV5-1 and TRBJ2-5, with 10 bases matching TRBD2. The germline gives CDR1 SGHRS, CDR2 YFSETQ. Losses at the gene ends were 3 bases for V and 2 bases for J; bases not matched to a gene: 4. This CDR3 comprises 15 residues. The CDR3 DNA is TGCGCCAGCAGCTCTAGCGGGGGCCGACAAGAGACCCAGTACTTC. As protein: CASSSSGGRQETQYF.

This clonotype was seen only a few times. The chain couples TRBV20-1 to TRBJ1-1; 8 positions agree with TRBD1. The ends lost 5 bases at V and 5 bases at J; junction bases unmatched: 7. The CDR3 is made up of 13 amino acids. Germline CDR1 reads DFQATT; CDR2 reads SNEGSKA (reference sequence). CDR3 protein: CSASIQGGTEAFF. CDR3 coding DNA: TGCAGTGCTTCGATACAGGGGGGAACTGAAGCTTTCTTT.

In its sample, this clonotype was seen a few times. The chain links TRBV9 to TRBJ1-5; D is unclear. V was pared by 0 bases and J by 1 base, with 8 bases between. Germline CDR1 and CDR2: SGDLS and YYNGEE. The CDR3 extends over 15 amino acids. The DNA of the CDR3 is TGTGCCAGCAGCGTAGGGGGTTGGAGCAATCAGCCCCAGCATTTT. Protein sequence: CASSVGGWSNQPQHF. Variable domain in full (rest from reference TRBV9 and TRBJ1-5): DSGVTQTPKHLITATGQRVTLRCSPRSGDLSVYWYQQSLDQGLQFLIQYYNGEERAKGNILERFSAQQFPDLHSELNLSSLELGDSALYFCASSVGGWSNQPQHFGDGTRLSIL.

The chain couples TRBV11-3 to TRBJ1-2; possibly TRBD1 for D (6 bases). This CDR3 contains 15 residues. Trimming took off 5 bases at V and 8 bases at J, with 21 bases between the two ends. Germline V gene lookup returns CDR1 SGHNT and CDR2 YENEEA. In DNA form, the CDR3 reads TGTGCCAGCAGCCCAGAGGGGGGGTCCGCTGGAGGCTACACCTTC. Translating it yields CASSPEGGSAGGYTF.

Comments on this clonotype: One junction end does not reproduce the germline sequence, and a read error may be involved. J is TRBJ2-3 and V is TRBV3-1; TRBD2 aligns across 7 bases. From germline, CDR1 is LGHDT and CDR2 YNNKEL (reference sequence). The CDR3 contains 13 residues. The DNA for the CDR3 is TGTGCCAGCAGCCCACAACTAGCGTCCGAGCAGTACTTT. Translation gives CASSPQLASEQYF.

A few counts support this clonotype. J is TRBJ2-1 and V is TRBV7-3; no definite D call. CDR1 and CDR2 from the germline V gene are SGHTA and FQGTGA. The CDR3 is 15 amino acids. V was clipped by 1 base and J by 3 bases, with 10 bases between them. Here the CDR3 DNA reads TGTGCCAGCAGCTTAAAGGACGGGCACTACAATGAGCAGTTCTTC. Translation: CASSLKDGHYNEQFF.

This clonotype was detected many times. This chain joins TRBV6-2 or TRBV6-3 and TRBJ2-2, with 7 positions matching TRBD2. The CDR3 runs to 14 residues. Germline values: CDR1 MNHEY, CDR2 SVGEGT. V shed 2 bases, J shed 3 bases, and the junction held 0 bases outside the gene matches. The CDR3 region has the DNA TGTGCCAGCAGTTACGGGGGGGACACCGGGGAGCTGTTTTTT. Amino acid sequence: CASSYGGDTGELFF.

This chain joins TRBV12-3 or TRBV12-4 and TRBJ2-2; perhaps TRBD2 as D (5 bases). CDR3 length: 14 amino acids. Trimming removed 2 bases at V and 5 bases at J, with 9 bases between. The CDR3 DNA follows: TGTGCCAGCAGTTTACTAGCTAGGACCGGGGAGCTGTTTTTT. This encodes CASSLLARTGELFF.

V and J are TRBV2 and TRBJ1-2; a possible D gene is TRBD1 (5 bases). The CDR3 runs 16 residues. CDR1 and CDR2 from the germline V gene are SNHLY and FYNNEI. V was shortened by 2 bases and J by 4 bases, with 17 bases between the two germline ends. CDR3 nucleotides: TGTGCCAGCAGTGAATTCCCCTCGCAGGGATTCTATGGCTACACCTTC. Residues: CASSEFPSQGFYGYTF. The variable domain in full, with the rest retrieved from reference TRBV2 and TRBJ1-2, is EPEVTQTPSHQVTQMGQEVILRCVPISNHLYFYWYRQILGQKVEFLVSFYNNEISEKSEIFDDQFSVERPDGSNFTLKIRSTKLEDSAMYFCASSEFPSQGFYGYTFGSGTRLTVV.

The chain uses TRBV12-3 or TRBV12-4 and TRBJ2-7; 16 bases are a match to TRBD2. The CDR3 length is 18 residues. The trim removed 6 bases at V and 7 bases at J, leaving 15 bases unmatched. The CDR3 is CASSPSPGLAGGRKEQYF. The CDR3 DNA reads TGTGCCAGCAGCCCGTCTCCGGGACTAGCGGGGGGGAGAAAGGAGCAGTACTTC.

V gene TRBV2 combines with J gene TRBJ2-7; the D gene is possibly TRBD1 (6 bases). The assigned J gene may be wrong: the sequence end matches TRBJ2-5 better. Germline V gives CDR1 SNHLY, CDR2 FYNNEI. The length of the CDR3 is 15 residues. The CDR3 loop reads CASSVTGTMRETQYF. The DNA of the CDR3 is TGTGCCAGCAGTGTTACAGGGACGATGCGGGAGACCCAGTACTTC.

This clonotype was counted only a few times. The chain links TRBV7-2 to TRBJ2-1, with unresolved D. Judging by the DNA end, TRBJ2-7 fits better; the J call may be wrong. The CDR3 covers 15 residues. Germline V CDR1 and CDR2: SGHTA, FQGNSA. The CDR3 loop is CASSTLGRSDYEQYF. The CDR3 bases are TGTGCCAGCAGCACCCTCGGACGGAGCGATTACGAGCAGTACTTC.

The J gene is TRBJ1-2, the V gene TRBV2; 8 bases align to TRBD1. V dropped 0 bases and J dropped 7; count of bases not matched to a gene: 7. The germline gives CDR1 SNHLY, CDR2 FYNNEI. The CDR3 covers 15 residues. DNA for the CDR3: TGTGCCAGCAGTGAAGCAAAACAAACAGGGGGTGGCTACACCTTC. This codes for CASSEAKQTGGGYTF.

The chain employs TRBV2 and TRBJ2-1; D may correspond to TRBD1 or TRBD2 (5 bases each). Germline CDR1 is SNHLY and CDR2 is FYNNEI. V lost 7 bases to trimming and J lost 15 bases, with 19 bases between them. This CDR3 is built from 12 residues. CDR3 in amino acids: CASNPGTGLVFF. Here the CDR3 DNA reads TGTGCCAGCAACCCAGGGACGGGGCTTGTGTTCTTC.